This record covers a single TCR beta chain. The antigen is undetermined. This specimen belongs to a study of cytomegalovirus exposure and HLA in healthy donors. Study-level background: There were just under 400 genotyped donors. Of these, roughly 84% fell in the genetic ancestry cluster associated with self-reported Caucasian donors. General study results and limits: Listed as cytomegalovirus-associated were 150 to 200 TCR beta chains. A few chains tied to CMV proved CMV antigen-specific in vitro.

This CDR3 comprises 15 residues. Trimming cost V 4 bases and J 6 bases; bases outside gene matches: 11. Germline CDR1 and CDR2: SGHNT and YYREEE (reference sequence). Researchers ran the PCR with 60 Vbeta and 13 Jbeta primers. Method: immunoSEQ multiplex PCR; TCRdb's copy keeps in-frame clones and lacks some. Found here are more than 95,000 clones, 75% to 85% of them singletons; the top ten hold roughly 4.3%. The sequenced sample was PBMCs. This sequence joins TRBV5-4 and TRBJ2-7, with 9 bases lining up with TRBD1. This sequence was found in a man aged 25 to 40 in good health and CMV-seropositive. In DNA form, the CDR3 reads TGTGCCAGCAGCCCCGCCGGGACAGGGTGGGTCGAGCAGTACTTC. Its translation is CASSPAGTGWVEQYF.